This T cell receptor (beta chain) was obtained from a study of CD8+CD57+ T cells in acquired aplastic anemia. Study-level background: The sorted CD4+ and CD8+ cells yielded an average roughly 3 ug of DNA. Healthy donors yielded roughly 9.9 million CD4+ cell reads on average. General study results and limits: It was found that more than 25 CD8+ CDR3 sequences were shared between patients and controls. Patients and controls had CD8+ Simpson's diversity values that were not significantly distinct.

The ends were cut back, 5 bases at V and 5 bases at J, with 12 bases in the middle. The germline V gene has CDR1 SGHTA and CDR2 FQGNSA. This CDR3 spans 13 amino acids. As for this clonotype: Its antigen is still unknown.

Researchers used genomic DNA as the template to profile TCR beta VDJ and CDR3. TCRdb re-analysed the reads in MiXCR, keeping a single row per CDR3 protein. The profile covers around 180,000 distinct CDR3 sequences, with around 60% appearing a single time and 35% to 50% taken by the ten largest. This receptor was identified in a human donor in good health. The sample was sorted CD4+, CD8+, or CD8+CD57+ T cells (not recorded which) from PBMCs. This sequence joins TRBV7-2 and TRBJ1-2; the D is unclear. CDR3: CASSVGAGYGYTF. The CDR3 DNA reads TGTGCCAGCAGCGTAGGTGCAGGATATGGCTACACCTTC.